The clone carrying this TCR beta chain has ten or more counts. This sample stems from a study of T cells in Graves' hyperthyroidism and ophthalmopathy. TCR beta CDR3 regions were amplified from RNA transcripts. The HTBI set primed first-round TCR CDR3 RT-PCR. Via MiXCR, TCRdb re-called the multiplex PCR reads, giving one row per CDR3 protein. Here the sample spans about 620,000 distinct CDR3 sequences, roughly 17% being singletons. In germline, CDR1 is SNHLY, CDR2 FYNNEI. The V gene lost 8 bases and the J gene lost 3 bases, with 11 bases spanning the gap. This CDR3 spans 12 amino acids. This TCR was recovered from a young woman with Graves' hyperthyroidism. The chain couples TRBV2 to TRBJ2-7; TRBD1 is a possible D gene (6 bases). Sequencing used blood. DNA of the CDR3: TGTGCCAGCGCAGGGGCGTTCTACGAGCAGTACTTC. The encoded protein is CASAGAFYEQYF.